The present T cell receptor beta chain was sequenced within a study of control samples from healthy donors and cancer patients. The V and J ends lost 1 base and 6 bases respectively, with 7 bases between them. CDR1 and CDR2 (germline): MNHEY, SMNVEV (reference sequence). There are 14 residues in the CDR3. TCRdb's table, derived via immunoSEQ multiplex PCR, lists solely in-frame clones and lacks some. The repertoire holds 260,000 or so clones, with over 75% as singletons. The origin of this receptor is a woman aged 55-70 years with lung cancer. The specimen sequenced was PBMCs. The chain employs TRBV27 and TRBJ2-6; no clear D gene. The CDR3 reads CASSLWGEANVLTF. The CDR3 nucleotides read TGTGCCAGCAGTTTATGGGGTGAGGCCAACGTCCTGACTTTC.